The clone carrying this T cell receptor beta chain turned up a few times. Its antigen is as yet unknown. Germline V gene data show CDR1 as SGHDT and CDR2 as YYEEEE. The CDR3 length is 14 residues. Trimming took off 4 bases at V and 4 bases at J, with 14 bases between the two ends. Several immunoSEQ plates received, in even portions, the genomic DNA of each subset. In the authors' methods: ImmunoSEQ sequences covered only the junction and lacked quality scores; filtering therefore differed. Profiled with immunoSEQ multiplex PCR; TCRdb holds only in-frame clones, not every one. The D gene and trimming were derived from the DNA, and the V and J assignments and clone size from that table. The table records hundreds of thousands of clones, around 92% of them present only once. It was CD45RO-negative cells, positively selected for CCR7, that made up naive CD8 cells, with terminally differentiated effector memory CD45RA+ cells excluded.

This sample is part of a study of shared clonotypes between healthy human individuals. Broader study findings: In contrast to clonotypes shared by all four donors, non-shared clonotypes had lower generation probabilities. Estimated clonotype richness was generally higher in naive than memory subsets.

The sequence derives from a man aged 25-45 years in good health. The chain links TRBV5-6 to TRBJ1-2; no clear D. Sequenced: naive CD8+ T cells sorted from blood. The CDR3 sequence: CASSPPTETYGYTF. CDR3 bases: TGTGCCAGCAGCCCCCCCACGGAAACCTATGGCTACACCTTC. The whole variable domain, remainder taken from reference TRBV5-6 and TRBJ1-2, is DAGVTQSPTHLIKTRGQQVTLRCSPKSGHDTVSWYQQALGQGPQFIFQYYEEEERQRGNFPDRFSGHQFPNYSSELNVNALLLGDSALYLCASSPPTETYGYTFGSGTRLTVV.